This note documents a single T cell receptor (beta chain) sequence. In the original workflow: Estimates of nucleated cell counts were drawn from the amplification of reference gene primers. TCRdb's table, derived via immunoSEQ multiplex PCR, lists solely in-frame clones and lacks some. Clone size and V and J calls were adopted from that table, with D and trimming inferred from the DNA. Of around 150,000 clones in the sample, around 82% were seen once. This entry belongs to a study of blood T cell repertoires in COVID-19. Study-level information: Collection of acute and convalescent COVID-19 samples took place in the United States, Italy and Spain. The analysed material was cDNA or gDNA that came from T cells, B-cell-depleted T cells, or PBMCs.

The sequencing sample was made of peripheral blood. The origin of this receptor is a woman in her fifties or sixties with acute or convalescent COVID-19.

CDR3 nucleotide sequence: TGTGCCAGCAGCTCTACTAGCGGGGGGGCAGATACGCAGTATTTT. Its protein product is CASSSTSGGADTQYF. This chain connects TRBV7-3 to TRBJ2-3, with TRBD2 matching over 13 bases. J lost 4 bases, V lost 4 bases, and 2 bases had no gene match. Germline assignment: CDR1 SGHTA and CDR2 FQGTGA. The CDR3 covers 15 residues.